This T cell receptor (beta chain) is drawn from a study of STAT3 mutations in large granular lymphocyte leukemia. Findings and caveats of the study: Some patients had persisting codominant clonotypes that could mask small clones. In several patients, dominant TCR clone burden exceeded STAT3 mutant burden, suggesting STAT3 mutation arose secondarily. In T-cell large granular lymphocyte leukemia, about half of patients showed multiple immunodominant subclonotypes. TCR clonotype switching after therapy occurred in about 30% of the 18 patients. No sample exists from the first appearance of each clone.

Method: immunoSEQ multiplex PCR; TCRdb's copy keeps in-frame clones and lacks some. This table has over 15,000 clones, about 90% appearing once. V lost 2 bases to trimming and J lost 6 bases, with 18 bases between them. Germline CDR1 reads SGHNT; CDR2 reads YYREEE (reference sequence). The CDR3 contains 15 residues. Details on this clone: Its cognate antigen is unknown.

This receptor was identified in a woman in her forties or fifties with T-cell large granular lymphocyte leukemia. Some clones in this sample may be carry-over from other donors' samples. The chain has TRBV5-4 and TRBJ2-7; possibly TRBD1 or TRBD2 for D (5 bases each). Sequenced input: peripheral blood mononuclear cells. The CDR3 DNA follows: TGTGCCAGCAGCTTCCCGGGACCCTCGGCCTCCGAGCAGTACTTC. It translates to CASSFPGPSASEQYF.